These 26 T cell receptor beta chains came from one sample sequenced in a study of cytomegalovirus exposure and HLA in healthy donors. PCR involved 60 Vbeta and 13 Jbeta primers. Using immunoSEQ multiplex PCR, the repertoire was profiled, and TCRdb retains in-frame clones only, with some absent. The sample lists 90,000 to 120,000 clones, roughly four fifths seen once, with about 2.3% in the top ten. Sequencing was done on a sample of PBMCs. The receptors shown here come from a man younger than 30 in good health and CMV-seronegative.

V and J are TRBV7-9 and TRBJ2-7; 8 bases map to TRBD2. CDR1 and CDR2 from the germline V gene are SEHNR and FQNEAQ (reference sequence). V was clipped by 0 bases and J by 3 bases; unmatched bases: 4. The CDR3 is 15 amino acids. The CDR3 coding sequence is TGTGCCAGCAGCTTAGCCGGGGGGGCCCTCTACGAGCAGTACTTC. Its protein product is CASSLAGGALYEQYF. Supplemented by reference TRBV7-9 and TRBJ2-7, the full variable domain reads DTGVSQNPRHKITKRGQNVTFRCDPISEHNRLYWYRQTLGQGPEFLTYFQNEAQLEKSRLLSDRFSAERPKGSFSTLEIQRTEQGDSAMYLCASSLAGGALYEQYFGPGTRLTVT.

The chain carries TRBV7-9 and TRBJ2-3; the D is unclear. Germline CDR1 reads SEHNR; CDR2 reads FQNEAQ (reference sequence). This CDR3 has 11 amino acids. V was shortened by 5 bases and J by 6 bases, with 6 bases between the two germline ends. The chain's CDR3 is CASSARDTQYF. For the CDR3, the DNA is TGTGCCAGCAGCGCGCGGGATACGCAGTATTTT.

The chain has TRBV6-5 and TRBJ1-1; tentative D call: TRBD1 (5 bases). Trimming left V 10 bases short and J 7 bases short, with 10 bases between. The V gene's germline CDR1 is MNHEY and CDR2 SVGAGI. The CDR3 covers 10 residues. This CDR3 reads CAMRGGEAFF. The CDR3 DNA sequence: TGTGCCATGCGGGGGGGTGAAGCTTTCTTT.

This clone was recorded only once. The genes are TRBV21-1 and TRBJ2-1; the DNA was not used to check the table's D call, TRBD2. TRBV21-1 is marked as a pseudogene. The CDR3 loop spans 20 amino acids. CDR3 coding DNA: TGTGCCAGCAGCCGAAGACCGGGGGGACTCGAATCAAGCTCCTACAATGAGCAGTTCTTC. Protein product: CASSRRPGGLESSSYNEQFF.

This sequence joins TRBV5-1 and TRBJ2-1, with TRBD1 matching 8 bases. The germline V gene has CDR1 SGHRS and CDR2 YFSETQ. V gave up 0 bases and J gave up 8 bases; unmatched junction bases: 7. The CDR3 is 15 amino acids. The CDR3 region has the DNA TGCGCCAGCAGCTTGGGGACAGGGACCTCGGATGAGCAGTTCTTC. It codes for CASSLGTGTSDEQFF.

The chain uses TRBV19 and TRBJ2-1; tentative D call: TRBD1 (6 bases). The germline V gene encodes CDR1 LNHDA and CDR2 SQIVND (reference sequence). This CDR3 comprises 14 residues. V lost 4 bases, J lost 12 bases, and 19 bases lay in between. The CDR3 loop is CASSKDRTTMMQFF. The CDR3 coding sequence is TGTGCCAGTAGTAAGGACAGAACAACAATGATGCAGTTCTTC.

This chain connects TRBV2 to TRBJ2-7; TRBD2 matches at 7 bases. Germline values: CDR1 SNHLY, CDR2 FYNNEI. Losses at the gene ends were 8 bases for V and 0 bases for J; bases not matched to a gene: 4. CDR3 size: 13 residues. CDR3 sequence reads: CASALAASYEQYF. The CDR3 nucleotides are TGTGCCAGCGCCCTAGCGGCCTCCTACGAGCAGTACTTC.

V and J are TRBV7-9 and TRBJ2-5; 11 bases fit TRBD2. There are 15 residues in the CDR3. V lost 0 bases and J lost 4; bases outside the gene matches: 1. Germline assignment: CDR1 SEHNR and CDR2 FQNEAQ (reference sequence). CDR3 residues: CASSLAGLAGETQYF. The CDR3 DNA follows: TGTGCCAGCAGCTTAGCCGGACTAGCGGGAGAGACCCAGTACTTC.

The rearrangement joins TRBV10-3 to TRBJ1-1; weak D call: TRBD1 (5 bases). The CDR3 sequence is 13 residues long. The V end lost 2 bases, the J end lost 4 bases, and 8 bases lay between the germline ends. CDR1 ENHRY and CDR2 SYGVKD come from the germline V gene. The CDR3 reads CAISEGGGTEAFF. The CDR3 DNA sequence: TGTGCCATCAGTGAGGGGGGGGGCACTGAAGCTTTCTTT.

This clone is labeled as medium-sized. CDR3 loop: CAISEPSGSRILNSPLHF. In DNA, the CDR3 is TGTGCCATCAGTGAGCCCTCCGGTTCCCGAATACTAAATTCACCCCTCCACTTT. The V call is TRBV10-3, the J call TRBJ1-6; no reliable D call. The V end was cut by 2 bases, the J end by 7 bases, with 21 bases between. CDR1 and CDR2 (germline): ENHRY, SYGVKD. The CDR3 is made up of 18 amino acids.

This clone has a handful of counts. The chain is built from TRBV9 and TRBJ1-6; D is uncertain. Germline V gene data show CDR1 as SGDLS and CDR2 as YYNGEE. Trimming took 0 bases from V and 7 from J, leaving 8 bases between them. The CDR3 has 14 amino acids. The CDR3 region is CASSVGVANSPLHF. The CDR3 nucleotides read TGTGCCAGCAGCGTAGGGGTAGCGAATTCACCCCTCCACTTT.

The rearrangement uses TRBV27 and TRBJ2-3; TRBD2 agrees at 13 bases. The J segment lost 6 bases and the V segment lost 8 bases, leaving 11 bases of the junction unmatched. Germline V lookup: CDR1 MNHEY, CDR2 SMNVEV (reference sequence). The CDR3 is made up of 16 amino acids. The CDR3 DNA is TGTGCCAGCCGACCACTAGCGGGGGGGCCCGGGGATACGCAGTATTTT. It translates to CASRPLAGGPGDTQYF.

The chain links TRBV9 to TRBJ1-4, with D uncertain. V was cut by 0 bases and J by 2 bases, with 11 bases left in between. The CDR3 loop spans 16 amino acids. In germline, CDR1 is SGDLS, CDR2 YYNGEE. CDR3 nucleotide sequence: TGTGCCAGCAGCGTAGGAGAGGGCCATACTAATGAAAAACTGTTTTTT. It is translated as CASSVGEGHTNEKLFF.

This clone was counted between two and nine times. The chain links TRBV2 to TRBJ1-2, with D possibly TRBD1 on 6 matching bases. Germline V gene sequence: CDR1 SNHLY, CDR2 FYNNEI. CDR3 length: 13 amino acids. With 8 bases removed from V and 7 bases from J, the gap between germline ends came to 17 bases. The CDR3, as DNA: TGTGCCAGCGCCAATGTGCAGGGGCGTGGCTACACCTTC. This codes for CASANVQGRGYTF.

A word on this clone: The germline gene is not matched at one end of the junction; a read error may be the cause. The V and J genes are TRBV5-4 and TRBJ1-2; no definite D call. This CDR3 has 16 amino acids. The germline V gene encodes CDR1 SGHNT and CDR2 YYREEE (reference sequence). CDR3 region: CASTRGEAVANYGYPF. CDR3 DNA: TGTGCCAGCACCCGGGGAGAGGCGGTAGCTAACTATGGCTACCCCTTC.

In this sample, this clone turned up once. A read error may produce the germline difference seen at one junction end. V and J are TRBV7-6 and TRBJ1-5, with 9 bases fitting TRBD1. This CDR3 contains 17 residues. CDR1 and CDR2 (germline): SGHVS, FNYEAQ. This CDR3 is CARRGWGQGRSNQPQHF. In DNA, the CDR3 is TGTGCCCGCAGAGGATGGGGACAGGGTAGGAGCAATCAGCCCCAGCATTTT.

This clone occurred many times. The CDR3 sequence: CASNRQTDFETQYF. Here the CDR3 DNA reads TGTGCCAGCAATCGACAGACCGATTTCGAGACCCAGTACTTC. The chain uses TRBV6-1 and TRBJ2-5; possibly TRBD1 for D (5 bases). V was pared by 7 bases and J by 5 bases, with 17 bases between. The CDR3 has 14 amino acids. Germline values: CDR1 MNHNS, CDR2 SASEGT.

The chain employs TRBV7-2 and TRBJ2-2, with a weak D call TRBD1 (5 bases). The CDR3 is made up of 16 amino acids. Germline V gene lookup returns CDR1 SGHTA and CDR2 FQGNSA. Between the trimmed V and J ends, which lost 1 base and 6 bases, there was a span of 15 bases. The CDR3 sequence: CASSLGAGWISGELFF. In nucleotides, the CDR3 is TGTGCCAGCAGCTTAGGAGCAGGGTGGATCTCCGGGGAGCTGTTTTTT.

The chain recombines TRBV14 with TRBJ2-7; tentative D call: TRBD2 (6 bases). Germline assignment: CDR1 SGHDN and CDR2 FVKESK. The CDR3 length is 16 residues. Trimming took 4 bases from V and 0 from J, leaving 16 bases between them. This CDR3 is CASSPGPGASSYEQYF. As DNA, the CDR3 is TGTGCCAGCAGCCCGGGGCCGGGAGCCAGCTCCTACGAGCAGTACTTC.

V is TRBV7-9 and J is TRBJ1-2; weak D call: TRBD1 (5 bases). This CDR3 spans 14 amino acids. V lost 6 bases and J 8 bases, leaving 19 bases between the germline ends. Germline CDR1 reads SEHNR; CDR2 reads FQNEAQ (reference sequence). CDR3 sequence reads: CASRDRTPLEGYTF. CDR3 in DNA: TGTGCCAGCAGGGACCGGACACCCTTAGAGGGCTACACCTTC.

In this sample, this clone turned up once. The genes are TRBV6-6 and TRBJ2-3, with TRBD2 identical over 11 bases. Germline V gene data show CDR1 as MNHNY and CDR2 as SVGAGI (reference sequence). This CDR3 is built from 16 residues. Unmatched junction bases numbered 7, after V lost 4 bases and J lost 4 bases. The CDR3 loop reads CASSSLAGGPADTQYF. As DNA, the CDR3 is TGTGCCAGCAGTTCGTTAGCGGGGGGGCCGGCAGATACGCAGTATTTT.

V usage is TRBV7-6 and J usage is TRBJ2-7, with TRBD2 matching 10 bases. Unmatched junction bases numbered 15, after V lost 1 base and J lost 3 bases. The CDR3 runs 19 residues. Germline V gene lookup returns CDR1 SGHVS and CDR2 FNYEAQ. The chain's CDR3 is CASSLDPPQLAGVFYEQYF. CDR3 DNA sequence: TGTGCCAGCAGCTTAGATCCCCCCCAGCTAGCGGGGGTATTCTACGAGCAGTACTTC.

This clone has just one count. The CDR3 loop reads CASSLGRTSHEQYF. As DNA, the CDR3 is TGTGCCAGCAGCTTGGGTCGTACTAGCCACGAGCAGTACTTC. The chain has TRBV13 and TRBJ2-7; weak D call: TRBD2 (6 bases). Between the trimmed V and J ends, which lost 3 bases and 5 bases, there was a span of 14 bases. This CDR3 is 14 amino acids long. Germline V gene sequence: CDR1 PRHDT, CDR2 FYEKMQ (reference sequence).

J is TRBJ2-3 and V is TRBV6-6; 9 bases fit TRBD2. Trimming removed 6 bases from V and 3 bases from J; junction bases left unmatched: 10. The V gene's germline CDR1 is MNHNY and CDR2 SVGAGI (reference sequence). There are 16 residues in the CDR3. The DNA for the CDR3 is TGTGCCAGCAGCACGCTGGCGGGGGGGCGGACAGATACGCAGTATTTT. Its protein is CASSTLAGGRTDTQYF.

The chain joins TRBV7-6 to TRBJ2-3; 7 bases align to TRBD1. The J segment lost 4 bases and the V segment lost 4 bases, leaving 5 bases of the junction unmatched. Germline CDR1 is SGHVS and CDR2 is FNYEAQ. This CDR3 contains 14 residues. The CDR3 DNA reads as TGTGCCAGCAGCTACGGGACAGACGCAGATACGCAGTATTTT. Its protein is CASSYGTDADTQYF.

The rearrangement links TRBV5-1 to TRBJ2-3, with D unclear. Germline V gene sequence: CDR1 SGHRS, CDR2 YFSETQ. V was shortened by 2 bases and J by 5 bases, with 9 bases between the two germline ends. The CDR3 totals 13 residues. The CDR3 region is CASSFGRQDTQYF. CDR3 sequence (DNA): TGCGCCAGCAGCTTTGGGCGACAAGATACGCAGTATTTT.